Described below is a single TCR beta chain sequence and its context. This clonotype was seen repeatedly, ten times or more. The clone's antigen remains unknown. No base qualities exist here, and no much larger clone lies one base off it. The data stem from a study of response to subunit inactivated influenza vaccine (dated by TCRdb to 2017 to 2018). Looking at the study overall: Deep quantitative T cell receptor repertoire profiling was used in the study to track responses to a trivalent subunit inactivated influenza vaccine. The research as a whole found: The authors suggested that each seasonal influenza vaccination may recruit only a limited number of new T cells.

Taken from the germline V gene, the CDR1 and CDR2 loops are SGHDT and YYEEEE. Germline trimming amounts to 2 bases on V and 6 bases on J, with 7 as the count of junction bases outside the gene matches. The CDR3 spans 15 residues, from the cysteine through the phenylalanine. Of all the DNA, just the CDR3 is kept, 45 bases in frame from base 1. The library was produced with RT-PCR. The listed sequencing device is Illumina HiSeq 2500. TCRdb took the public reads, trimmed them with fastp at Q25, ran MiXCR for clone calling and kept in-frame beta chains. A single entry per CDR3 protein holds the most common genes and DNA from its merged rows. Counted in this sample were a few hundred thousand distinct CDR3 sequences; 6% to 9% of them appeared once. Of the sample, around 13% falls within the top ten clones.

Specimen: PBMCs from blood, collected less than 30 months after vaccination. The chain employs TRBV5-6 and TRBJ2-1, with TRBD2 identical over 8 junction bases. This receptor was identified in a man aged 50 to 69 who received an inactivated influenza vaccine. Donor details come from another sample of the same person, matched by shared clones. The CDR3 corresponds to CASSFGAGAPNEQFF. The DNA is TGTGCCAGCAGCTTCGGAGCGGGGGCCCCCAATGAGCAGTTCTTC. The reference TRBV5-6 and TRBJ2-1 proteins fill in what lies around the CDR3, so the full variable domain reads DAGVTQSPTHLIKTRGQQVTLRCSPKSGHDTVSWYQQALGQGPQFIFQYYEEEERQRGNFPDRFSGHQFPNYSSELNVNALLLGDSALYLCASSFGAGAPNEQFFGPGTRLTVL.